What follows are 5 T cell receptor beta chains derived from one specimen sequenced in a study of OX40 agonist ivuxolimab in advanced cancers. Library construction relied on the immunoSEQ multiplex PCR assay. The source is immuneACCESS, and TCRdb retained only in-frame sequences with V and J called. Part of the clones is not carried over; for the studies checked, unresolved V genes explain less than half of this, and the remainder is unexplained. This sample holds about 85,000 clones; 86% were observed only once. The leading ten clones occupy just under 2% of the sample. The material sequenced was CD4+ or CD8+ T cells sorted from blood, taken in a trial of the OX40 agonist ivuxolimab. All receptors come from an adult with an advanced solid tumor such as melanoma, head and neck, liver or kidney cancer.

The chain uses TRBV5-4 and TRBJ1-2, with 8 bases identical to TRBD1. The V and J ends lost 4 bases and 6 bases, in that order; junction bases with no gene match: 5. Germline CDR1 reads SGHNT; CDR2 reads YYREEE (reference sequence). This CDR3 spans 13 amino acids. The chain's CDR3 is CASSGGDRHGYTF. DNA for the CDR3: TGTGCCAGCAGCGGCGGGGACAGGCATGGCTACACCTTC.

This clone appeared once. This sequence joins TRBV5-1 and TRBJ2-2; D unclear. CDR1 is SGHRS, CDR2 YFSETQ, per germline. CDR3 length: 11 amino acids. V lost 4 bases to trimming and J lost 7 bases, with 5 bases between them. The CDR3 DNA reads TGCGCCAGCAGCGCCGACGGGGAGCTGTTTTTT. Protein product: CASSADGELFF.

The J gene is TRBJ2-3, the V gene TRBV25-1, with 10 positions matching TRBD2. CDR3 length: 15 residues. The junction had 2 bases not matched to a gene; V was cut back by 4 bases and J by 1 base. The germline CDR1 and CDR2 sequences are MGHDK and SYGVNS. The CDR3 loop is CASSALAGGTDTQYF. The DNA of the CDR3 is TGTGCCAGCAGTGCCCTAGCGGGGGGCACAGATACGCAGTATTTT.

This chain uses TRBV28 with TRBJ2-3; tentatively, D is TRBD2 (5 bases). V lost 5 bases and J 3 bases, leaving 15 bases between the germline ends. Germline V gives CDR1 MDHEN, CDR2 SYDVKM. The CDR3 length is 15 residues. The CDR3 sequence: CASSTINRDTDTQYF. The CDR3 DNA follows: TGTGCCAGCAGTACCATCAATCGGGATACAGATACGCAGTATTTT.

This chain joins TRBV2 and TRBJ2-2; either TRBD1 or TRBD2 may supply D (6 bases each). The germline V gene encodes CDR1 SNHLY and CDR2 FYNNEI. The germline V and J ends were trimmed by 7 bases and 1 base, with 13 bases remaining between them. The CDR3 totals 15 residues. CDR3 coding DNA: TGTGCCAGCACCGGGGGACACCTGAACACCGGGGAGCTGTTTTTT. This translates into CASTGGHLNTGELFF.